The present TCR beta chain was sequenced within a study of T cells after yellow fever vaccination. Study information: Each low-cell-number fraction was prepared by means of SMART-Seq v4 Ultra Low Input.

In germline, CDR1 is LNHDA, CDR2 SQIVND (reference sequence). V was clipped by 7 bases and J by 2 bases, with 6 bases between them. The CDR3 is 12 residues long. Via MiXCR, TCRdb re-called the 5' RACE reads, giving one row per CDR3 protein. This table has hundreds of thousands of distinct CDR3 sequences, roughly 12% appearing once. This chain joins TRBV19 and TRBJ1-3, with D unresolved. The clonotype was recovered from a man between 25 and 39 years old who received the YFV17D yellow fever vaccine. The sample was PBMCs, taken on the day of the yellow fever booster vaccination. DNA of the CDR3: TGTGCCAGTACCGGACCTGGAAACACCATATATTTT. Its protein is CASTGPGNTIYF.